This TCR beta chain was found in a study of T cell repertoires in cytomegalovirus infection. Study-wide context: It was the public TCR beta signatures that indicated both CMV infection and matching HLA type.

The study's findings and limits: CMV-specific TCR beta clonotypes restricted by HLA-C dominated the ex vivo response. Summed frequency of public TCR beta families distinguished CMV carriers with the relevant HLA.

CDR1 and CDR2 (germline): DFQATT, SNEGSKA (reference sequence). The ends lost 7 bases at V and 3 bases at J; junction bases unmatched: 10. The CDR3 sequence is 14 residues long. TCRdb re-called the reads through MiXCR, storing one row per CDR3 protein. This sample yields 150,000 or so distinct CDR3 sequences, of which about 6.3% are seen a single time; around 17% belongs to the top ten. As regards this clonotype: What it binds is not known.

This sequence was found in a human donor in good health (CMV status not recorded). Some clones in this sample may be carry-over from other donors' samples. The sequenced sample was PBMCs. The chain carries TRBV20-1 and TRBJ2-3, with 7 bases fitting TRBD1. In DNA, the CDR3 is TGCAGTGTACGACAGGGATTCGAAACAGATACGCAGTATTTT. Residues: CSVRQGFETDTQYF.